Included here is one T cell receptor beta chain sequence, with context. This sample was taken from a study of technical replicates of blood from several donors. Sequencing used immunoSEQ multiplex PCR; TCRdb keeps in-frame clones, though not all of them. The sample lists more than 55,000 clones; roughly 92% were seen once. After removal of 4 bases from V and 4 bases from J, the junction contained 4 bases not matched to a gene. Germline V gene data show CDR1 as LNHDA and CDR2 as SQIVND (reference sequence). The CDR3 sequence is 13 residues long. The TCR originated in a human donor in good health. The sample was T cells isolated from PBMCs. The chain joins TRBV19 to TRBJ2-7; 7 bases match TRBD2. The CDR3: CASSTPGGYEQYF. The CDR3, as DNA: TGTGCCAGTAGTACCCCGGGAGGTTACGAGCAGTACTTC. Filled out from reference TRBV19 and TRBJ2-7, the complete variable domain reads DGGITQSPKYLFRKEGQNVTLSCEQNLNHDAMYWYRQDPGQGLRLIYYSQIVNDFQKGDIAEGYSVSREKKESFPLTVTSAQKNPTAFYLCASSTPGGYEQYFGPGTRLTVT.